The sample holds one count of the clone carrying this T cell receptor beta chain. The data belong to a study of blood T cell repertoires in COVID-19. Study-wide context: The United States, Italy and Spain were the sources of the acute and convalescent COVID-19 samples. In each case, the material was cDNA or gDNA derived from T cells, B-cell-depleted T cells, or PBMCs.

From germline, CDR1 is MRHNA and CDR2 SNTAGT. The CDR3 length is 13 residues. V was trimmed by 3 bases and J by 9 bases, leaving 12 bases between them. Authors' methods: From reference gene primer amplification, estimates of nucleated cell counts were derived. Sequenced by immunoSEQ multiplex PCR; TCRdb stores in-frame clones only, minus some. Clone size and V and J calls were adopted from that table, with D and trimming inferred from the DNA. The table includes roughly 100,000 clones, 84% detected once. The receptor was isolated from a human donor in a cohort sampled during active COVID-19. The V gene is TRBV6-4, the J gene TRBJ2-1, with a tentative D call TRBD1 (5 bases). Input material: peripheral blood. Here the CDR3 reads CASSEAGQTEQFF. In DNA form, the CDR3 reads TGTGCCAGCAGTGAGGCAGGGCAAACTGAGCAGTTCTTC.